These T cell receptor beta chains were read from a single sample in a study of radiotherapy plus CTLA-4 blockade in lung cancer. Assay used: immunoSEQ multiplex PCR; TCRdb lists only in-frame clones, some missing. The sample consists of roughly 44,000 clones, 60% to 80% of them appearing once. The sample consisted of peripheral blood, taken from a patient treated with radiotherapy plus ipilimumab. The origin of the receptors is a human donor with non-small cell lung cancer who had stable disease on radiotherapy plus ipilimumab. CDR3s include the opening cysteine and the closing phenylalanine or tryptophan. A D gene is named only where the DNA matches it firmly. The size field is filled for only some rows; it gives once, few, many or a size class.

TGTGCCAGCAGCCCAATGGGTAATTCACCCCTCCACTTT,CASSPMGNSPLHF,TRBV14,.,.,13,TRBJ1-6
TGCGCCAGCAGCTTGGGGTTCGGGGCATCGTTTTTT,CASSLGFGASFF,TRBV5-1,.,.,12,TRBJ1-4
TGTGCCAGCAGTTCTGGGCTACAGGGGGGCGCTGAAGCTTTCTTT,CASSSGLQGGAEAFF,TRBV6-6,TRBD1,.,15,TRBJ1-1
TGCGCCAGCAGCTTGGGGGTCTTGGATGCGGCTGGCTACACCTTC,CASSLGVLDAAGYTF,TRBV5-1,.,.,15,TRBJ1-2
TGTGCCAGCAGCACCGTGGGGGGCCGTGAAGCTTTCTTT,CASSTVGGREAFF,TRBV7-2,.,.,13,TRBJ1-1
TGCGCCAGCTCTAGGGCCCCGGCGGATACGCAGTATTTT,CASSRAPADTQYF,TRBV10-1,.,.,13,TRBJ2-3
TGTGCCAGCAGCCCGCGGACAGGGGGCTCTCGGCCCCAGCATTTT,CASSPRTGGSRPQHF,TRBV27,TRBD1,.,15,TRBJ1-5
TGTGCCAGCAGTCGGGATCAGCCCCAGCATTTT,CASSRDQPQHF,TRBV6-6,.,.,11,TRBJ1-5
TGTGCCAGCAGTGAAATCCCACAATACAATGAGCAGTTCTTC,CASSEIPQYNEQFF,TRBV6-1,.,.,14,TRBJ2-1
TGTGCCAGCAGCTTAGGGCAGGGGGGTTACAATGAGCAGTTCTTC,CASSLGQGGYNEQFF,TRBV13,.,.,15,TRBJ2-1
TGCGCCAGCAGCCCTCGGACTGACTCTGGAAACACCATATATTTT,CASSPRTDSGNTIYF,TRBV5-1,.,.,15,TRBJ1-3
TGTGCCAGCAGCCCGGGACAGGGGATCGATGGCTACACCTTC,CASSPGQGIDGYTF,TRBV5-8,TRBD1,few,14,TRBJ1-2
TGTGCCAGCAGTTTGAACTATGGCTACACCTTC,CASSLNYGYTF,TRBV28,.,.,11,TRBJ1-2
TGTGCCAGCAGTCTGGACAGGTTCGGCACTGAAGCTTTCTTT,CASSLDRFGTEAFF,TRBV6-5,TRBD1,.,14,TRBJ1-1
TGCAGCGTCTGGGGGGTTAACACTGAAGCTTTCTTT,CSVWGVNTEAFF,TRBV29-1,.,.,12,TRBJ1-1
TGTGCCAGCAGCCAAGGATGGGGGCGGTTCACTGAAGCTTTCTTT,CASSQGWGRFTEAFF,TRBV14,.,.,15,TRBJ1-1
TGTGCCAGCTCACGGGCAACTGAAGCTTTCTTT,CASSRATEAFF,TRBV18,.,.,11,TRBJ1-1
TGTGCCAGCAGCCGCTACAATCAGCCCCAGCATTTT,CASSRYNQPQHF,TRBV5-4,.,.,12,TRBJ1-5
TGCGCCAGCAGCTTGGGTCAGGGGCAGAATGAGCAGTTCTTC,CASSLGQGQNEQFF,TRBV5-1,.,.,14,TRBJ2-1
TGCGCCAGCAGCGGGTTCAGGGAGGGCTCACCCCTCCACTTT,CASSGFREGSPLHF,TRBV5-1,.,few,14,TRBJ1-6
TGTGCCAGCAGCCGGGACAGTTACAATGAGCAGTTCTTC,CASSRDSYNEQFF,TRBV6-1,TRBD1,.,13,TRBJ2-1
TGTGCCAGCAGCGGTACAGGGGGGAACACTGAAGCTTTCTTT,CASSGTGGNTEAFF,TRBV6-5,TRBD1,.,14,TRBJ1-1
TGTGCCAGTAGTATAGCAGGGGCAGCTAATGAAAAACTGTTTTTT,CASSIAGAANEKLFF,TRBV19,.,.,15,TRBJ1-4
TGTGCCAGCAGTGGCGGGGGGGCCGCGGCAGATACGCAGTATTTT,CASSGGGAAADTQYF,TRBV4-2,TRBD2,.,15,TRBJ2-3
TGTGCCAGCAGCGTAGCCCCAGAAGGGAATTCACCCCTCCACTTT,CASSVAPEGNSPLHF,TRBV9,.,.,15,TRBJ1-6
TGCGCCAGCAGGGCCAGGGACAGGGGTCCTCACAATGAGCAGTTCTTC,CASRARDRGPHNEQFF,TRBV10-1,TRBD1,.,16,TRBJ2-1
TGTGCCATCAGTGAAGACAGGGATAGGGATGGCTACACCTTC,CAISEDRDRDGYTF,TRBV10-3,TRBD1,few,14,TRBJ1-2
TGTGCCAGCAGTTCGGGACAGGGGGCTTACACCTTC,CASSSGQGAYTF,TRBV28,TRBD1,once,12,TRBJ1-2
TGTGCCTGGAGTGTCCAGGGAGACACTGAAGCTTTCTTT,CAWSVQGDTEAFF,TRBV30,.,few,13,TRBJ1-1
TGTGCCAGCAGTTTGAAAGGGGTCAATCAGCCCCAGCATTTT,CASSLKGVNQPQHF,TRBV11-2,.,.,14,TRBJ1-5
TGTGCCAGCAGACACGACGGATCTCCCTCTGGAAACACCATATATTTT,CASRHDGSPSGNTIYF,TRBV7-2,.,.,16,TRBJ1-3
TGTGCCAGTAGTATAGTGACGGACTCACCCCTCCACTTT,CASSIVTDSPLHF,TRBV19,.,.,13,TRBJ1-6
TGTGCCAGCAGCTTAGGGACGGAGGGCTACAATGAGCAGTTCTTC,CASSLGTEGYNEQFF,TRBV7-2,.,.,15,TRBJ2-1
TGTGCCAGCAGTTTCACAGGGGGTAGTTATGGCTACACCTTC,CASSFTGGSYGYTF,TRBV28,TRBD1,few,14,TRBJ1-2
TGCAGTGCTAGTTCCGATTTGGCGCAGTATTTT,CSASSDLAQYF,TRBV20-1,.,.,11,TRBJ2-3
TGTGCCAGCAGCCCGGGACAGGAGAAATCACCCCTCCACTTT,CASSPGQEKSPLHF,TRBV7-3,TRBD1,.,14,TRBJ1-6
TGTGCCAGCAGTGAAGCGGAAGGGCAAGTATTATATGGCTACACCTTC,CASSEAEGQVLYGYTF,TRBV6-1,.,.,16,TRBJ1-2
TGCGCCAGCAGTCAATTGAACAGTCGATCCTACAATGAGCAGTTCTTC,CASSQLNSRSYNEQFF,TRBV23-1,.,.,16,TRBJ2-1
TGTGCCAGTAGTTGGGGCAGGGGGGACACTGAAGCTTTCTTT,CASSWGRGDTEAFF,TRBV19,TRBD1,.,14,TRBJ1-1
TGTGCCAGCAGTCCAGGCGGGGGGCACACAGATACGCAGTATTTT,CASSPGGGHTDTQYF,TRBV11-2,TRBD2,.,15,TRBJ2-3
TGTGCCAGCAGCCTACACACCGGGGAGCTGTTTTTT,CASSLHTGELFF,TRBV11-2,.,.,12,TRBJ2-2
TGTGCCAGCAGCCGGGACAGAATCTATGGCTACACCTTC,CASSRDRIYGYTF,TRBV5-4,TRBD1,few,13,TRBJ1-2
TGTGCCAGCAGTGGCCTCGGGCAGCGCTCCTACAATGAGCAGTTCTTC,CASSGLGQRSYNEQFF,TRBV6-1,.,.,16,TRBJ2-1
TGTGCCAGCAGCCACCTGGCCTTGAACACTGAAGCTTTCTTT,CASSHLALNTEAFF,TRBV6-6,.,.,14,TRBJ1-1
TGCGCCAGCAGCCGCCAGGACAGGGGGCAATTGAATTCACCCCTCCACTTT,CASSRQDRGQLNSPLHF,TRBV4-3,TRBD1,few,17,TRBJ1-6
TGCGCCGCTTTGAGGACAAAGGAGATCAATGAGCAGTTCTTC,CAALRTKEINEQFF,TRBV10-2,.,once,14,TRBJ2-1
TGTGCCAGCAGCGTAGTCGGTGGCGGGGGTTGGGATACGCAGTATTTT,CASSVVGGGGWDTQYF,TRBV9,TRBD2,.,16,TRBJ2-3
TGTGCCAGCAGCGGGACAGGTGAAGGGCATTCACCCCTCCACTTT,CASSGTGEGHSPLHF,TRBV9,TRBD1,.,15,TRBJ1-6
TGTGCCAGCAGTTTAGTCACCTACAATGAGCAGTTCTTC,CASSLVTYNEQFF,TRBV27,.,.,13,TRBJ2-1
TGCGCCAGCAGCCTGGACTTGGAACAGCAGTACTTC,CASSLDLEQQYF,TRBV5-1,.,.,12,TRBJ2-7
TGTGCCAGCAGCTTTGACGGGGGGGCAGGAGATACGCAGTATTTT,CASSFDGGAGDTQYF,TRBV7-2,TRBD2,.,15,TRBJ2-3
TGCAGCGTTGATAACCCAAATGGAAACACCATATATTTT,CSVDNPNGNTIYF,TRBV29-1,.,.,13,TRBJ1-3
TGTGCCAGCAGCCGACAGGGAAGGTTGGGGAATGAGCAGTTCTTC,CASSRQGRLGNEQFF,TRBV7-9,TRBD1,.,15,TRBJ2-1
TGCGCCAGCAGTGAGGGCGGCAGCCGGAGCTCCTACGAGCAGTACTTC,CASSEGGSRSSYEQYF,TRBV10-2,.,.,16,TRBJ2-7
TGTGCCTGGAGTGTACCGCCAATAACCTATGGCTACACCTTC,CAWSVPPITYGYTF,TRBV30,.,.,14,TRBJ1-2
TGTGCCAGCAGACCAGGACAGGGGGCTAATCAGCCCCAGCATTTT,CASRPGQGANQPQHF,TRBV6-5,TRBD1,.,15,TRBJ1-5
TGTGCCAGCTCACCACCCAGCTCCTATAATTCACCCCTCCACTTT,CASSPPSSYNSPLHF,TRBV18,.,.,15,TRBJ1-6
TGCAGCGCCCGGTGGGCGGGGGCGCGGAACACTGAAGCTTTCTTT,CSARWAGARNTEAFF,TRBV29-1,.,.,15,TRBJ1-1
TGTGCCAGCAGCGTAGGGGGGACCCGAGGAAGAAACACCATATATTTT,CASSVGGTRGRNTIYF,TRBV9,.,.,16,TRBJ1-3